This T cell receptor (beta chain) was recorded in a study of technical replicates of blood from several donors. The CDR3 runs 15 residues. V trimming: 0 bases; J trimming: 3 bases; junction bases outside the gene matches: 3. From germline, CDR1 is SGDLS and CDR2 YYNGEE. Profiled with immunoSEQ multiplex PCR; TCRdb holds only in-frame clones, not every one. The table shows 60,000 to 90,000 clones, with approximately 96% occurring only once. The sequenced sample was T cells isolated from PBMCs. The chain links TRBV9 to TRBJ2-1, with 7 bases that match TRBD2. This TCR derives from a human donor in good health. This chain's CDR3 is CASSVGSSGYNEQFF. The DNA for the CDR3 is TGTGCCAGCAGCGTAGGATCTAGCGGCTACAATGAGCAGTTCTTC.